A selection of T cell receptor beta chains follows, all from one sample in a study of blood T cell repertoires in COVID-19. Sequencing was performed with immunoSEQ multiplex PCR; in TCRdb, only in-frame clones are kept and a portion is missing. Of around 140,000 clones in the sample, 87% are singletons; the top ten hold 10% to 12%. Sequences were obtained from PBMCs or T cells enriched from blood (not recorded which). These receptors all stem from a man between 60 and 70 years old who had recovered from COVID-19. Each CDR3 is given with its conserved first and last residue. The D gene is left open where the match is weak. A clone size is listed for some rows: how often the clone was seen (once, few, many), or a class if it is expanded.

v_gene	j_gene	d_gene	len	abundance	CDR3nt	CDR3aa
TRBV4-1	TRBJ1-5	TRBD1	17	-	TGCGCCAGCAGCCAAGATCCCGCCGGGACAGGCAATCAGCCCCAGCATTTT	CASSQDPAGTGNQPQHF
TRBV2	TRBJ2-1	-	14	-	TGTGCCACCGCTGTTGACAGCTCCTACAATGAGCAGTTCTTC	CATAVDSSYNEQFF
TRBV7-9	TRBJ2-5	TRBD2	15	-	TGTGCCAGCAGCTTAGCTGGGCCGGGGGGAGAGACCCAGTACTTC	CASSLAGPGGETQYF
TRBV6-4	TRBJ1-4	-	12	few	TGTGCCAGCAGTGATGGGGGCTCAAAACTGTTTTTT	CASSDGGSKLFF
TRBV6-4	TRBJ2-2	-	14	few	TGTGCCAGCAGTGAAGGGGGACGGTACGGGGAGCTGTTTTTT	CASSEGGRYGELFF
TRBV4-1	TRBJ1-1	-	15	-	TGCGCCAGCAGCCTCTCTCCCGGGGGGAACACTGAAGCTTTCTTT	CASSLSPGGNTEAFF
TRBV29-1	TRBJ1-1	TRBD1	11	-	TGCAGCGTATCCGACAGGGGTGAAGCTTTCTTT	CSVSDRGEAFF
TRBV29-1	TRBJ1-1	-	10	-	TGCAGCGTTGTTATTTCTGAAGCTTTCTTT	CSVVISEAFF
TRBV18	TRBJ1-6	TRBD1	14	-	TGTGCCAGCCAATTGACAGGGGATAATTCACCCCTCCACTTT	CASQLTGDNSPLHF
TRBV2	TRBJ2-3	TRBD2	12	-	TGTGCCACGGGAGGGATGGCAGATACGCAGTATTTT	CATGGMADTQYF
TRBV20-1	TRBJ2-7	-	15	-	TGCAGTGCGAGTCCGGGACTCCAAAACGACTACGAGCAGTACTTC	CSASPGLQNDYEQYF
TRBV18	TRBJ1-2	-	14	-	TGTGCCAGCTCACCACGGGCAGGCATTTATGGCTACACCTTC	CASSPRAGIYGYTF
TRBV20-1	TRBJ2-1	TRBD2	16	-	TGCAGTGCTAGTGCTAGCGGAGGGACCTCCTACAATGAGCAGTTCTTC	CSASASGGTSYNEQFF
TRBV18	TRBJ2-1	TRBD2	16	-	TGTGCCAGCTCAGCGGGACTAGCGGGAGCGGCGGATGAGCAGTTCTTC	CASSAGLAGAADEQFF
TRBV10-3	TRBJ1-2	-	15	-	TGTGCCATCAGTAAAGTAGCTGAGGGCGGGAATAGCTACACCTTC	CAISKVAEGGNSYTF
TRBV6-5	TRBJ1-1	-	16	-	TGTGCCAGCAGTTCGTACAGGGAAAACCCGAACACTGAAGCTTTCTTT	CASSSYRENPNTEAFF
TRBV10-3	TRBJ2-7	TRBD1	15	-	TGTGCCATCAGTGGACAAACCGGGACAGCCTACGAGCAGTACTTC	CAISGQTGTAYEQYF
TRBV27	TRBJ1-1	-	13	-	TGTGCCAGCAGTTTCGGGGGGGGCACTGAAGCTTTCTTT	CASSFGGGTEAFF
TRBV9	TRBJ2-1	TRBD2	17	-	TGTGCCAGCAGCGTAGACCGCAGGGAGGGAAGAGGCAATGAGCAGTTCTTC	CASSVDRREGRGNEQFF
TRBV11-2	TRBJ1-4	-	13	-	TGTGCCAGCAGCTTAGTACTTAATGAAAAACTGTTTTTT	CASSLVLNEKLFF
TRBV9	TRBJ1-3	-	14	-	TGTGCCAGCAGCGTGCAAGGACACGGAAACACCATATATTTT	CASSVQGHGNTIYF
TRBV6-5	TRBJ1-5	TRBD1	14	-	TGTGCCAGCAGTAGTACAGGGGGCGATCAGCCCCAGCATTTT	CASSSTGGDQPQHF
TRBV18	TRBJ2-1	-	16	-	TGTGCCAGCTCAGAAATGGGCACTGTGGGCTACAATGAGCAGTTCTTC	CASSEMGTVGYNEQFF
TRBV7-3	TRBJ2-1	TRBD2	16	-	TGTGCCAGCAGCCCCAGGACTAGCGTCGGGAACAATGAGCAGTTCTTC	CASSPRTSVGNNEQFF
TRBV5-5	TRBJ1-1	-	14	once	TGTGCCAGCAGCTTGAGGCAGGGAGGGACTGAAGCTTTCTTT	CASSLRQGGTEAFF
TRBV28	TRBJ2-5	TRBD1	11	-	TGTGCCAGCAGGGACAGGGAGACCCAGTACTTC	CASRDRETQYF
TRBV27	TRBJ2-2	-	14	-	TGTGCCAGCAGGGCTGGCCAATACACCGGGGAGCTGTTTTTT	CASRAGQYTGELFF
TRBV12-1	TRBJ1-2	-	14	once	TGTGCCAGCAGCGTATGGGACAGGGGATTTAGCTACACCTTC	CASSVWDRGFSYTF
TRBV5-1	TRBJ2-7	TRBD1	13	-	TGCGCCAGCAGCTTGAGGGACAGGCGCGAGCAGTACTTC	CASSLRDRREQYF
TRBV4-1	TRBJ2-1	-	16	-	TGCGCCAGCAGCCAAGATTATCCAGGGCCCTCCGATGAGCAGTTCTTC	CASSQDYPGPSDEQFF
TRBV5-1	TRBJ1-4	TRBD1	15	-	TGCGCCAGCAGCTTAAACCAGGGGGCTGATGAAAAACTGTTTTTT	CASSLNQGADEKLFF
TRBV4-1	TRBJ2-7	-	14	-	TGCGCCAGCAGCCCTCCAGGTAGCGTGAACGAGCAGTACTTC	CASSPPGSVNEQYF
TRBV30	TRBJ2-7	-	11	-	TGTGCCTGGAGCCAGGGCTACGAGCAGTACTTC	CAWSQGYEQYF